The T cell receptor beta chain under discussion was sequenced for a study of spatial heterogeneity in lung cancer. The sample's time point: sample taken at primary tumor resection. Ten or more counts support this clonotype. Germline V CDR1 and CDR2: SGHRS, YFSETQ. The CDR3 extends over 15 amino acids. V dropped 7 bases and J dropped 6; count of bases not matched to a gene: 13. TCRdb re-called the 5' RACE reads with MiXCR, one entry per CDR3 protein. This table has some 78,000 distinct CDR3 sequences, 7% to 9% appearing once. The receptor's source is a male donor with early-stage non-small cell lung cancer. The sample was PBMCs, taken at surgery. The genes are TRBV5-1 and TRBJ2-3; 8 bases are shared with TRBD2. DNA of the CDR3: TGCGCCAGCGCCCTGAGCGGGAGTGGATGGGATACGCAGTATTTT. Protein product: CASALSGSGWDTQYF.